Following are 13 T cell receptor beta chains from one sample sequenced in a study of cytomegalovirus exposure and HLA in healthy donors. The PCR ran on 60 Vbeta and 13 Jbeta primers. This table comes from immunoSEQ multiplex PCR, and its TCRdb copy is limited to in-frame clones, with some not included. The table includes approximately 150,000 clones, around 80% detected once. Sequenced sample: PBMCs. These receptors all stem from a woman aged 55 to 70 in good health and CMV-seropositive.

The V call is TRBV5-8, the J call TRBJ2-1, with 12 bases lining up with TRBD1. There are 17 residues in the CDR3. Unmatched junction bases numbered 9, after V lost 3 bases and J lost 5 bases. CDR1 is SGHTS and CDR2 is YDEGEE in the germline V gene. CDR3: CASSSGDRGLGDNEQFF. CDR3 bases: TGTGCCAGCAGCTCGGGGGACAGGGGGCTGGGGGACAATGAGCAGTTCTTC.

The chain is built from TRBV2 and TRBJ2-5; tentative D call: TRBD2 (6 bases). Germline lookup yields CDR1 SNHLY and CDR2 FYNNEI. The CDR3 length is 15 residues. Trimming took 5 bases from V and 1 from J, leaving 14 bases between them. The DNA for the CDR3 is TGTGCCAGCAGTCGAGGAATTAGCGGCCAAGAGACCCAGTACTTC. Residues: CASSRGISGQETQYF.

The CDR3 region has the DNA TGTGCCAGTAGTATCCCCGGGAGCAATCAGCCCCAGCATTTT. It encodes CASSIPGSNQPQHF. V gene TRBV19 combines with J gene TRBJ1-5; D gene uncertain. Trimming took off 3 bases at V and 1 base at J, with 7 bases between the two ends. This CDR3 is 14 amino acids long. Germline CDR1 LNHDA, CDR2 SQIVND (reference sequence). The full variable domain, with the rest looked up from reference TRBV19 and TRBJ1-5, is DGGITQSPKYLFRKEGQNVTLSCEQNLNHDAMYWYRQDPGQGLRLIYYSQIVNDFQKGDIAEGYSVSREKKESFPLTVTSAQKNPTAFYLCASSIPGSNQPQHFGDGTRLSIL.

The V and J genes are TRBV5-1 and TRBJ1-4; D might be TRBD1 (6 bases). The CDR3 length is 16 residues. V was clipped by 0 bases and J by 7 bases, with 16 bases between them. In germline, CDR1 is SGHRS, CDR2 YFSETQ. CDR3 nucleotide sequence: TGCGCCAGCAGCTTGGCTGGGGGCTCCCGAGGTGAAAAACTGTTTTTT. Protein: CASSLAGGSRGEKLFF.

V gene TRBV10-3 combines with J gene TRBJ2-7, with 11 positions matching TRBD2. Germline CDR1 is ENHRY and CDR2 is SYGVKD. V lost 3 bases and J lost 3; bases outside the gene matches: 4. The CDR3 loop spans 15 amino acids. Here the CDR3 reads CAISDTGTSGYEQYF. The CDR3 region has the DNA TGTGCCATCAGTGATACCGGGACTAGCGGCTACGAGCAGTACTTC.

This sequence joins TRBV18 and TRBJ2-7; 10 bases fit TRBD2. With 3 bases clipped from V and 2 bases from J, the junction kept 4 bases outside the gene matches. Germline CDR1 is KGHSH and CDR2 is LQKENI. The CDR3 has 15 amino acids. CDR3 sequence: CASSPTSGDTYEQYF. CDR3 bases: TGTGCCAGCTCACCCACTAGCGGGGATACCTACGAGCAGTACTTC.

The genes are TRBV27 and TRBJ2-7; D unresolved. Trimming pared 6 bases from V and 2 bases from J, leaving 14 bases between. CDR3 length: 14 amino acids. The V gene's germline CDR1 is MNHEY and CDR2 SMNVEV (reference sequence). The CDR3 loop is CASRLNWAAYEQYF. The CDR3 DNA sequence: TGTGCCAGCAGGTTAAACTGGGCTGCCTACGAGCAGTACTTC.

The J gene is TRBJ2-5, the V gene TRBV5-1, with 7 nucleotides matching TRBD1. Judging by the DNA end, TRBJ2-7 fits better; the J call may be wrong. CDR3 size: 15 residues. From germline, CDR1 is SGHRS and CDR2 YFSETQ. The DNA of the CDR3 is TGCGCCAGTAGGTTTACGACAGGGCAAAACTACGAGCAGTACTTC. Translating gives CASRFTTGQNYEQYF.

The chain employs TRBV7-3 and TRBJ2-5, with D perhaps matching TRBD2 (5 bases). Between the trimmed V and J ends, which lost 2 bases and 4 bases, there was a span of 11 bases. Germline CDR1 and CDR2: SGHTA and FQGTGA. The CDR3 is 14 amino acids. The CDR3 is CASSLQGGSETQYF. The CDR3 DNA sequence: TGTGCCAGCAGCTTACAAGGCGGGTCAGAGACCCAGTACTTC.

V usage is TRBV25-1 and J usage is TRBJ2-1, with D maybe TRBD1 (5 bases). Germline values: CDR1 MGHDK, CDR2 SYGVNS. The CDR3 spans 16 residues. V was cut by 7 bases and J by 4 bases, with 20 bases left in between. CDR3 nucleotide sequence: TGTGCCAGCACTCCCGCTAGGACAACGGTTTACAATGAGCAGTTCTTC. This translates into CASTPARTTVYNEQFF.

This clone has just a few counts. The chain couples TRBV19 to TRBJ1-1, with D unresolved. From germline, CDR1 is LNHDA and CDR2 SQIVND (reference sequence). V lost 7 bases and J lost 7, with 13 bases in between. The CDR3 is made up of 12 amino acids. The CDR3 reads CASTEGRGEAFF. In nucleotides, the CDR3 is TGTGCCAGTACCGAAGGTCGAGGTGAAGCTTTCTTT. The full variable domain, rest sourced from reference TRBV19 and TRBJ1-1, is DGGITQSPKYLFRKEGQNVTLSCEQNLNHDAMYWYRQDPGQGLRLIYYSQIVNDFQKGDIAEGYSVSREKKESFPLTVTSAQKNPTAFYLCASTEGRGEAFFGQGTRLTVV.

This clone was counted once. The J gene is TRBJ2-1, the V gene TRBV7-9, with TRBD1 identical over 8 bases. Germline CDR1 reads SEHNR; CDR2 reads FQNEAQ (reference sequence). There are 15 residues in the CDR3. The ends lost 5 bases at V and 3 bases at J; junction bases unmatched: 6. The CDR3 reads CASSADRVVYNEQFF. DNA of the CDR3: TGTGCCAGCAGCGCGGACAGGGTGGTCTACAATGAGCAGTTCTTC.

The V gene is TRBV30, the J gene TRBJ2-1; 9 nucleotides agree with TRBD1. Per germline, CDR1 GTSNPN and CDR2 SVGIG (reference sequence). The V segment lost 1 base and the J segment 12 bases; nucleotides outside the gene matches: 7. CDR3 length: 13 amino acids. The CDR3 bases are TGTGCCTGGAGTGCTGACAGGGGGGGAAGGCAGTTCTTC. As protein: CAWSADRGGRQFF.